The sequence of this T cell receptor beta chain was determined in a study of T cell responses to AZD1222 COVID-19 vaccine. Assay used: immunoSEQ multiplex PCR; TCRdb lists only in-frame clones, some missing. The repertoire consists of 120,000 or so clones, with about 90% occurring once and the leading ten covering 1.1%. Comments on this clone: Its antigen is still unknown.

Findings of the study overall: No repertoire was sampled before or during the peak T cell response, only after it. Donor demographics were predominantly white British with a female majority; clonal diversity may be underestimated. Baseline seropositivity occurred in only a handful of AZD1222 recipients. Spike-specific TCR breadth and depth grew following two AZD1222 doses.

This TCR came from an adult in good health. The specimen was peripheral blood, collected on day 0 of AZD1222 vaccination.

CDR3 loop: CASSHLQGSNTEAFF. The CDR3, as DNA: TGTGCCAGCAGCCATCTACAGGGATCGAACACTGAAGCTTTCTTT. The gene calls are TRBV4-2 and TRBJ1-1; a possible D gene is TRBD1 (6 bases). V lost 3 bases and J lost 1, with 12 bases in between. The CDR3 length is 15 residues. From germline, CDR1 is LGHNA and CDR2 YNFKEQ.